This entry lists 24 T cell receptor beta chains sequenced from one sample in a study of Ad26.COV2.S vaccination and SARS-CoV-2 variants. Using immunoSEQ multiplex PCR, the repertoire was profiled, and TCRdb retains in-frame clones only, with some absent. The sample comprises some 330,000 clones, roughly 90% of which are singletons, and around 5.5% rests with the top ten. Specified treatment: some 20 received Ad26.COV2.S at low or high dose, single or two shots; about 5 received placebo; per-sample allocation not given. Sampling was performed 63 days after the first vaccine or placebo injection. Here the sequenced sample was peripheral blood, taken in a trial of Ad26.COV2.S vaccine versus placebo. These receptors were taken from a person between 18 and 59 years old who received the Ad26.COV2.S COVID-19 vaccine or a placebo.

V and J are TRBV19 and TRBJ1-1; D might be TRBD1 (5 bases). Germline CDR1 reads LNHDA; CDR2 reads SQIVND (reference sequence). There are 15 residues in the CDR3. V was cut by 7 bases and J by 4 bases, with 19 bases left in between. This CDR3 is CASNTFGGLSTEAFF. The CDR3 DNA reads TGTGCCAGTAATACCTTCGGGGGTTTGAGCACTGAAGCTTTCTTT.

This chain links TRBV11-2 with TRBJ1-1; D remains unclear. Germline V gene lookup returns CDR1 SGHAT and CDR2 FQNNGV. V dropped 7 bases and J dropped 8 bases, with 11 bases sitting between them. The CDR3 is 11 residues long. The CDR3 is CASKGKIEAFF. In DNA form, the CDR3 reads TGTGCCAGCAAAGGTAAGATCGAAGCTTTCTTT. Drawing the rest from reference TRBV11-2 and TRBJ1-1, the complete variable domain is EAGVAQSPRYKIIEKRQSVAFWCNPISGHATLYWYQQILGQGPKLLIQFQNNGVVDDSQLPKDRFSAERLKGVDSTLKIQPAKLEDSAVYLCASKGKIEAFFGQGTRLTVV.

The V call is TRBV30, the J call TRBJ2-1, with a weak D call TRBD1 (6 bases). CDR1 and CDR2 (germline): GTSNPN, SVGIG (reference sequence). The CDR3 covers 12 residues. V gave up 0 bases and J gave up 9 bases, with 9 bases separating them. The CDR3: CAWSVLGGEQFF. For the CDR3, the DNA is TGTGCCTGGAGTGTACTAGGGGGTGAGCAGTTCTTC.

The rearrangement links TRBV12-5 to TRBJ2-2; 8 bases fit TRBD1. The V segment lost 1 base and the J segment 6 bases; nucleotides outside the gene matches: 7. Germline lookup yields CDR1 LGHNT and CDR2 FRNRAP. The CDR3 totals 16 residues. The CDR3 DNA follows: TGTGCTAGTGGTTTGGCCGGGACAGGAGGGTCCGGGGAGCTGTTTTTT. Protein sequence: CASGLAGTGGSGELFF.

The rearrangement links TRBV6-5 to TRBJ2-7; D is possibly TRBD1 (5 bases). The germline V and J ends were trimmed by 2 bases and 6 bases, with 11 bases remaining between them. The CDR3 contains 13 residues. Germline assignment: CDR1 MNHEY and CDR2 SVGAGI. CDR3 in amino acids: CASSYDQGFEQYV. CDR3 DNA: TGTGCCAGCAGTTACGATCAGGGATTCGAGCAGTACGTC.

V and J are TRBV2 and TRBJ1-4, with unresolved D. The length of the CDR3 is 14 residues. Trimming cost V 3 bases and J 4 bases, with 9 bases left between them. Germline CDR1 is SNHLY and CDR2 is FYNNEI. Here the CDR3 reads CASSDGRHNEKLFF. CDR3 in DNA: TGTGCCAGCAGTGACGGCAGGCATAATGAAAAACTGTTTTTT.

This clone has just one count. The V gene is TRBV5-8, the J gene TRBJ1-6; a possible D gene is TRBD1 (5 bases). The CDR3 is made up of 15 amino acids. The V end was cut by 0 bases, the J end by 7 bases, with 11 bases between. Germline V lookup: CDR1 SGHTS, CDR2 YDEGEE. The CDR3 bases are TGTGCCAGCAGCTTGGAGGGGACCCGAAATTCACCCCTCCACTTT. This codes for CASSLEGTRNSPLHF.

This rearrangement joins TRBV4-3 to TRBJ1-2; D uncertain. Trimming stripped 0 bases from V and 7 bases from J, with 9 bases between. The CDR3 totals 13 residues. Germline V lookup: CDR1 LGHNA, CDR2 YSLEER. This CDR3 reads CASSQEGRAGYTF. In nucleotides, the CDR3 is TGCGCCAGCAGCCAAGAAGGTCGGGCTGGCTACACCTTC.

V usage is TRBV21-1 and J usage is TRBJ1-2; TRBD1 was called by the table and not checked on the DNA. TRBV21-1 is noted as a pseudogene. The CDR3 length is 15 residues. CDR3 sequence: CASSNYSGFLYGYTF. Written as DNA, the CDR3 is TGTGCCAGCAGCAACTATTCAGGTTTCCTCTATGGCTACACCTTC.

This clone was recorded a few times. The chain carries TRBV7-2 and TRBJ2-1; 12 bases map to TRBD1. With V trimmed by 5 bases and J by 9 bases, 14 bases remained unmatched. The germline V gene encodes CDR1 SGHTA and CDR2 FQGNSA. The CDR3 covers 17 residues. The CDR3 DNA is TGTGCCAGCAGCCCATCCCCGGGACAGGGGGCGTTAAGTGAGCAGTTCTTC. This translates into CASSPSPGQGALSEQFF. The full variable domain, rest sourced from reference TRBV7-2 and TRBJ2-1, is GAGVSQSPSNKVTEKGKDVELRCDPISGHTALYWYRQSLGQGLEFLIYFQGNSAPDKSGLPSDRFSAERTGGSVSTLTIQRTQQEDSAVYLCASSPSPGQGALSEQFFGPGTRLTVL.

The gene calls are TRBV5-8 and TRBJ1-5; 7 bases fit TRBD1. The V gene's germline CDR1 is SGHTS and CDR2 YDEGEE. The CDR3 is 14 amino acids. After removal of 0 bases from V and 4 bases from J, the junction contained 1 base not matched to a gene. CDR3 loop: CASSLDRGNQPQHF. CDR3 DNA: TGTGCCAGCAGCTTGGACAGGGGAAATCAGCCCCAGCATTTT.

The chain is built from TRBV3-1 (or the pseudogene TRBV3-2) and TRBJ2-2, with D maybe TRBD2 (6 bases). V lost 6 bases and J 3 bases, leaving 17 bases between the germline ends. In germline, CDR1 is LGHDT, CDR2 YNNKEL (reference sequence). The CDR3 totals 16 residues. The CDR3 spells CASSLRDRLDTGELFF. In DNA, the CDR3 is TGTGCCAGCAGTCTAAGAGACAGACTAGACACCGGGGAGCTGTTTTTT.

The chain uses TRBV6-5 and TRBJ2-7; no clear D gene. The CDR3 spans 13 residues. The V and J ends lost 2 bases and 6 bases respectively, with 11 bases between them. Germline CDR1 is MNHEY and CDR2 is SVGAGI. CDR3 sequence reads: CASSYRPRSEQYV. For the CDR3, the DNA is TGTGCCAGCAGTTACAGACCGAGGAGCGAGCAGTACGTC.

The chain combines TRBV5-1 with TRBJ2-2; a weak D match, TRBD1 (5 bases). This CDR3 comprises 13 residues. Germline lookup yields CDR1 SGHRS and CDR2 YFSETQ. Trimming left V 0 bases short and J 5 bases short, with 5 bases between. CDR3 residues: CASSLGQTGELFF. DNA for the CDR3: TGCGCCAGCAGCTTGGGACAGACCGGGGAGCTGTTTTTT. The full variable domain, completed using reference TRBV5-1 and TRBJ2-2, is KAGVTQTPRYLIKTRGQQVTLSCSPISGHRSVSWYQQTPGQGLQFLFEYFSETQRNKGNFPGRFSGRQFSNSRSEMNVSTLELGDSALYLCASSLGQTGELFFGEGSRLTVL.

The chain recombines TRBV7-2 with TRBJ2-5; 11 bases map to TRBD2. V shed 1 base and J 3 bases; nucleotides not matched to a gene: 4. Germline lookup yields CDR1 SGHTA and CDR2 FQGNSA. The CDR3 length is 16 residues. The CDR3 protein is CASSLGGLAAKETQYF. For the CDR3, the DNA is TGTGCCAGCAGCTTAGGGGGACTAGCGGCCAAAGAGACCCAGTACTTC.

For the CDR3, the DNA is TGTGCCAGCAGGCAAGGACTAGCTCAGACCCAGTACTTC. This gives the protein CASRQGLAQTQYF. The chain is built from TRBV27 and TRBJ2-5, with TRBD2 identical over 8 bases. Germline V gene sequence: CDR1 MNHEY, CDR2 SMNVEV (reference sequence). The ends lost 6 bases at V and 6 bases at J; junction bases unmatched: 6. The CDR3 extends over 13 amino acids.

The chain uses TRBV7-8 and TRBJ1-1, with TRBD1 matching 8 bases. The germline gives CDR1 SGHVS, CDR2 FQNEAQ. The ends lost 7 bases at V and 1 base at J; junction bases unmatched: 8. The length of the CDR3 is 15 residues. In DNA form, the CDR3 reads TGTGCCAGCAAGGACTTAGACAGGGGGAACACTGAAGCTTTCTTT. Amino acid sequence: CASKDLDRGNTEAFF.

This chain connects TRBV19 to TRBJ2-5; tentatively, D is TRBD1 (5 bases). CDR3 size: 14 residues. The V and J ends lost 5 bases and 9 bases respectively, with 19 bases between them. Germline V gene lookup returns CDR1 LNHDA and CDR2 SQIVND (reference sequence). The CDR3 spells CASSGALKGSAQYF. The CDR3 DNA sequence: TGTGCCAGTAGTGGGGCCCTCAAGGGAAGCGCCCAGTACTTC.

This chain uses TRBV4-3 with TRBJ1-1, with TRBD1 matching over 7 bases. Germline V lookup: CDR1 LGHNA, CDR2 YSLEER. The CDR3 is 15 residues long. Trimming cost V 2 bases and J 3 bases; bases outside gene matches: 6. CDR3 sequence (DNA): TGCGCCAGCAGCCAATCATCTACAGGGGACACTGAAGCTTTCTTT. Its translation: CASSQSSTGDTEAFF.

CDR3 loop: CASSLGINEKLFF. The CDR3 bases are TGTGCCAGTAGTCTGGGTATTAATGAAAAACTGTTTTTT. The chain employs TRBV19 and TRBJ1-4; D is ambiguous. Germline-derived CDR1 and CDR2 are LNHDA and SQIVND (reference sequence). This CDR3 has 13 amino acids. The ends were cut back, 5 bases at V and 4 bases at J, with 8 bases in the middle.

The chain carries TRBV7-8 and TRBJ2-1, with 9 bases fitting TRBD1. CDR1 is SGHVS, CDR2 FQNEAQ, per germline. The CDR3 covers 15 residues. V gave up 5 bases and J gave up 4 bases; unmatched junction bases: 6. The chain's CDR3 is CASSHGQGTYNEQFF. CDR3 DNA sequence: TGTGCCAGCAGCCATGGACAGGGGACGTACAATGAGCAGTTCTTC.

J is TRBJ1-1 and V is TRBV7-2; TRBD1 agrees at 7 bases. Per germline, CDR1 SGHTA and CDR2 FQGNSA. This CDR3 is built from 14 residues. The V gene end was trimmed by 2 bases and the J gene end by 4 bases; junction bases not matched to a gene: 4. The CDR3 DNA reads TGTGCCAGCAGCTTATATGACAGGGTCACTGAAGCTTTCTTT. This sequence encodes CASSLYDRVTEAFF.

The chain carries TRBV19 and TRBJ2-3; D remains ambiguous. The germline V and J ends were trimmed by 2 bases and 4 bases, with 4 bases remaining between them. The CDR3 totals 12 residues. In germline, CDR1 is LNHDA, CDR2 SQIVND (reference sequence). The CDR3 coding sequence is TGTGCCAGTAGTATAAGCGCAGATACGCAGTATTTT. The encoded protein is CASSISADTQYF.

This sequence joins TRBV7-9 and TRBJ2-7, with 11 bases matching TRBD2. After removal of 5 bases from V and 2 bases from J, the junction contained 11 bases not matched to a gene. Germline loops: CDR1 SEHNR, CDR2 FQNEAQ (reference sequence). This CDR3 spans 17 amino acids. The CDR3 DNA reads TGTGCCAGCAGCCCCCGGCCCGGGACTAGCGGCCCCTACGAGCAGTACTTC. It yields the protein CASSPRPGTSGPYEQYF.